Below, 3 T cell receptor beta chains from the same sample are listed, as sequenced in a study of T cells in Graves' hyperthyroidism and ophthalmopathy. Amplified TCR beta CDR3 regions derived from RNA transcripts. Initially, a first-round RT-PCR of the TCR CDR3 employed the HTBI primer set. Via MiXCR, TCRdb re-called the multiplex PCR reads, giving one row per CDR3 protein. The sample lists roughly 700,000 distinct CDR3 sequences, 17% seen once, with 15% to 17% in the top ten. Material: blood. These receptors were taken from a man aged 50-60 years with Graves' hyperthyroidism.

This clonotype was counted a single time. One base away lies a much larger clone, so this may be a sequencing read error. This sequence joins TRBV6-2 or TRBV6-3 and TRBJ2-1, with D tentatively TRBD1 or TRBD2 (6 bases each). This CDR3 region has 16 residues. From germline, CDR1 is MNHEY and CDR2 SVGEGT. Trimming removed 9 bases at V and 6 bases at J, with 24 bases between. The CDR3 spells CASRRGIGRGSNEQFF. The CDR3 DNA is TGTGCCAGTCGAAGGGGGATCGGACGGGGGAGCAATGAGCAGTTCTTC.

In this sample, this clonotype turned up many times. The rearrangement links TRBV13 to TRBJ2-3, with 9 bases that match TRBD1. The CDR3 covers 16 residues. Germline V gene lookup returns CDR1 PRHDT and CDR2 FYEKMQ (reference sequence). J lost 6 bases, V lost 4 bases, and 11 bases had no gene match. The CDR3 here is CASSYRRDRVIDTQYF. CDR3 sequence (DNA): TGTGCCAGCAGCTACCGCCGGGACAGGGTGATCGATACGCAGTATTTT.

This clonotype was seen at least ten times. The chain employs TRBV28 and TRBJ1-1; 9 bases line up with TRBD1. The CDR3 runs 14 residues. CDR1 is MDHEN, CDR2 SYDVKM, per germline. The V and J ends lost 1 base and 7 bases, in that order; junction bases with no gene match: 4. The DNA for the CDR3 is TGTGCCAGCAGTTTATCAACAGGGGGCCTTGAAGCTTTCTTT. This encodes CASSLSTGGLEAFF.